This entry describes one TCR beta chain. No cognate antigen has been identified for it. Per-base qualities were not stored, and no clone one base away is much larger. The intended sense of this specimen's time point label: baseline pretreatment blood. This specimen's treatment or condition label, interpreted: 15 Gy SBRT to primary tumor, nephrectomy 4 weeks later. To follow tumor-enriched clonotypes, peripheral blood was collected serially from radiation-treated patients at baseline and again at 2 weeks and 4 weeks after SBRT. Renal cell carcinoma with clear cell pathology was present in all patients. Genomic DNA for TCR sequencing was prepared using the QIAamp DNA Blood Mini Kit (Qiagen). Only samples passing all quality control checks were included in the analyses. This record comes from a study of radiation and T cells in renal cell carcinoma (dated by TCRdb to the early 2020s). At the level of the whole study: Samples were obtained from a clinical trial, in which 15 Gy stereotactic body radiation therapy was delivered to primary renal cell carcinomas and nephrectomy was performed 4 weeks later. TCR beta sequencing covered some 55 samples in total, comprising approximately 26 tumors and approximately 27 peripheral blood samples. Across all 50 or so samples, 4,016,671 unique CDR3 nucleotide sequences, encoding 2,658,974 unique CDR3 amino acid sequences, were identified. General findings and caveats noted by the study authors: In blood, the top tumor clonotypes increased between baseline and 2 weeks post-radiation and then shrank by 4 weeks, which suggests that tumor-resident clones expanded only transiently. Blood repertoire dynamics were not followed beyond 4 weeks after treatment. Because the trial had a single-armed design, the trial could not examine how radiation dose or scheduling affected the TCR repertoire. No pretreatment tumor biopsies were available, so the baseline intratumoral presence of clonotypes could not be determined.

V sheds 0 bases and J sheds 7 bases, leaving 13 bases between their ends. The CDR3, from cysteine to phenylalanine, totals 14 residues. Solely the CDR3 DNA is kept, with 42 bases framed from the first base. CDR1 and CDR2, looked up from the germline V gene, are MNHNS and SASEGT. The immunoSEQ kit was used, according to the manufacturer's recommendations, to generate TCR beta libraries from genomic DNA. To prepare the libraries, a first multiplex PCR with proprietary primers was run, followed by a second PCR that added unique barcodes, and a bead cleanup was done after each round. Each sample batch included a kit-provided positive control reaction and a negative control reaction. The final libraries were assessed on an Agilent 4200 TapeStation D1000 ScreenTape, pooled by volume, and quantified by qPCR. Sequencing was performed on an Illumina NextSeq500 with a MidOutput 150-cycle cartridge, and 156 Read1 and 15 Index1 cycles were run with kit custom primers. The pooled library was loaded at approximately 0.96 pM, and about 20% PhiX control was spiked in. Regarding the original processing steps: The vendor-processed data were analyzed in R, and a clonotype was defined as all T cells that share the same CDR3 nucleotide sequence. In the clone abundance analyses, frequencies in each sample were normalized to that sample's 10,000 most abundant clones. Public T cell clones, averaging fewer than five per sample, were removed before analysis. Tumor-enriched clonotypes and baseline blood-enriched clonotypes were defined as those with an abundance difference of at least 32-fold between compartments. A beta-binomial differential abundance model was applied to find clonotypes that expanded or contracted between blood time points. The Baroni-Urbani and Buser coefficient was used to measure tumor-blood repertoire similarity, and groups were compared with two-tailed Wilcoxon tests in R. The clones in this table, taken by TCRdb from immuneACCESS, are in-frame only. Not every clone is retained; where verified, under half of the shortfall comes from an unresolved V gene, and the cause of the rest is unknown. V, J and clone size are taken as reported in that table, and D and trimming were inferred from the DNA itself. In all, the sample holds some 95,000 clones, and roughly 90% of those were seen once. The ten largest clones represent around 7.9% of the sample.

The sequenced sample was blood, obtained from a patient whose treatment included radiotherapy and nephrectomy. The chain couples TRBV6-1 to TRBJ2-7, and possibly TRBD2, on 6 matching bases. This TCR derives from a man between 50 and 59 years old with renal cell carcinoma. The nucleotides read TGTGCCAGCAGTGAAGCCCGCGGGGCTCAGGAGCAGTACTTC. Protein translation: CASSEARGAQEQYF.